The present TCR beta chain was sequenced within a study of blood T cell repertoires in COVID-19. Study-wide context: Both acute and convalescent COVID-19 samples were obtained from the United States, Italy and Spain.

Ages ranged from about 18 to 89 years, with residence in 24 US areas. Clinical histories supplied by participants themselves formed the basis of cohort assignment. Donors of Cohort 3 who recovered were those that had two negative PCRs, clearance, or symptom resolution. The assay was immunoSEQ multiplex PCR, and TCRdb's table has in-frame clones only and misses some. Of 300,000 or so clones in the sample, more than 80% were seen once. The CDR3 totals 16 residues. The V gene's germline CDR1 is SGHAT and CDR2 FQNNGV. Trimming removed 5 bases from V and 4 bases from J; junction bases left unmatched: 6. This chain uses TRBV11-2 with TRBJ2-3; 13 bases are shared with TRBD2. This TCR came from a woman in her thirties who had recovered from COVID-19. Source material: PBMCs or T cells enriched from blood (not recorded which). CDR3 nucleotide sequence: TGTGCCAGCAGCCCATCCACTAGCGGGAGGGCAGATACGCAGTATTTT. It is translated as CASSPSTSGRADTQYF.